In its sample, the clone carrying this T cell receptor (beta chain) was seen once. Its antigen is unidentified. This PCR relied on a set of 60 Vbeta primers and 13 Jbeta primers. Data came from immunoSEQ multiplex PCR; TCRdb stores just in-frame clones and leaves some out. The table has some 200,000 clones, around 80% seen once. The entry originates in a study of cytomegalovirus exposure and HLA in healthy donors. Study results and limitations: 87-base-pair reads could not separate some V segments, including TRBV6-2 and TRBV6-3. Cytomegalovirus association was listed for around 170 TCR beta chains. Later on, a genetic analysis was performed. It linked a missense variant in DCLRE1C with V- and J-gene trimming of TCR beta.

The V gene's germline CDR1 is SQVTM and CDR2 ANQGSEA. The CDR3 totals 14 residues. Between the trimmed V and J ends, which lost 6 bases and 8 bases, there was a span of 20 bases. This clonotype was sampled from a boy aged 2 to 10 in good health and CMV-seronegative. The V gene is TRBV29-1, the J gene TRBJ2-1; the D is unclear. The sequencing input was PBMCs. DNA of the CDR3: TGCAGCGTCGCCGAGGAGCGTTACCGCGATGAGCAGTTCTTC. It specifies CSVAEERYRDEQFF.